This passage covers 23 T cell receptor beta chains from one sample sequenced in a study of shared clonotypes between healthy human individuals. Naive CD8 cells lacked CD45RO and underwent positive selection for CCR7, leaving out terminally differentiated effector memory CD45RA+ cells. The protocol was immunoSEQ multiplex PCR, while the TCRdb copy is restricted to in-frame clones and leaves out a portion. This table has some 2,100,000 clones, about 92% appearing once. Sequenced: naive CD8+ T cells from PBMCs. The source of these receptors is a young man in good health. Some clones in this sample may be carry-over from other donors' samples.

This sequence joins TRBV4-1 and TRBJ2-7; 10 bases map to TRBD1. Trimming took 0 bases from V and 2 from J; bases not matched to a gene: 4. The germline CDR1 and CDR2 sequences are MGHRA and YSYEKL. The CDR3 covers 16 residues. The CDR3: CASSQDTGTGAYEQYF. The CDR3 DNA follows: TGCGCCAGCAGCCAAGATACCGGGACAGGGGCCTACGAGCAGTACTTC.

V and J are TRBV4-3 and TRBJ2-5; D is ambiguous. The CDR3 is 13 amino acids. Germline loops: CDR1 LGHNA, CDR2 YSLEER. V lost 1 base, J lost 5 bases, and 8 bases lay in between. This CDR3 is CASSQGGMETQYF. CDR3 in DNA: TGCGCCAGCAGCCAAGGGGGAATGGAGACCCAGTACTTC.

J is TRBJ1-4 and V is TRBV7-2; a weak D match, TRBD1 (5 bases). CDR3 length equals 14 residues. V gave up 5 bases and J gave up 7 bases, with 14 bases separating them. Germline V gives CDR1 SGHTA, CDR2 FQGNSA. CDR3 DNA: TGTGCCAGCAGCCCAATCGGGGGAGGTGAAAAACTGTTTTTT. Encoded protein: CASSPIGGGEKLFF. Filled out from reference TRBV7-2 and TRBJ1-4, the complete variable domain reads GAGVSQSPSNKVTEKGKDVELRCDPISGHTALYWYRQSLGQGLEFLIYFQGNSAPDKSGLPSDRFSAERTGGSVSTLTIQRTQQEDSAVYLCASSPIGGGEKLFFGSGTQLSVL.

The chain is built from TRBV19 and TRBJ2-5; TRBD1 is a possible D gene (5 bases). V shed 5 bases and J shed 4 bases, with 11 bases lying between them. Germline CDR1 reads LNHDA; CDR2 reads SQIVND (reference sequence). The CDR3 is made up of 13 amino acids. The CDR3 sequence: CASSDSFVETQYF. The CDR3 DNA follows: TGTGCCAGTAGTGACAGCTTCGTAGAGACCCAGTACTTC.

The chain couples TRBV12-5 to TRBJ2-2; 7 nucleotides match TRBD2. V was pared by 5 bases and J by 4 bases, with 16 bases of the junction left unmatched. Germline assignment: CDR1 LGHNT and CDR2 FRNRAP. This CDR3 is 18 amino acids long. In nucleotides, the CDR3 is TGTGCTAGTGGTGACCCCCCCCTAGCGGACATTCGCACCGGGGAGCTGTTTTTT. Translated, it gives CASGDPPLADIRTGELFF.

This rearrangement joins TRBV2 to TRBJ2-1, with 15 positions matching TRBD2. The junction had 19 bases not matched to a gene; V was cut back by 7 bases and J by 6 bases. Germline CDR1 is SNHLY and CDR2 is FYNNEI. This CDR3 has 20 residues. The chain's CDR3 is CASIRPRTSGRAALINEQFF. The CDR3, as DNA: TGTGCCAGCATCCGTCCCAGGACTAGCGGGAGGGCCGCGTTAATCAATGAGCAGTTCTTC. Based on the CDR3 plus reference TRBV2 and TRBJ2-1, the full variable domain is EPEVTQTPSHQVTQMGQEVILRCVPISNHLYFYWYRQILGQKVEFLVSFYNNEISEKSEIFDDQFSVERPDGSNFTLKIRSTKLEDSAMYFCASIRPRTSGRAALINEQFFGPGTRLTVL.

The chain couples TRBV28 to TRBJ2-3; D is uncertain. This CDR3 is 17 amino acids long. The ends were cut back, 5 bases at V and 2 bases at J, with 20 bases in the middle. In germline, CDR1 is MDHEN, CDR2 SYDVKM. The DNA of the CDR3 is TGTGCCAGCAGTACCTCCTACCGCCGTAAGGCCACAGATACGCAGTATTTT. This encodes CASSTSYRRKATDTQYF.

The rearrangement uses TRBV6-5 and TRBJ2-3; D call uncertain. The length of the CDR3 is 15 residues. The V end was cut by 0 bases, the J end by 7 bases, with 14 bases between. The germline CDR1 and CDR2 sequences are MNHEY and SVGAGI. The CDR3 region has the DNA TGTGCCAGCAGTTACTCGAGTAGGGCCGGCCATACGCAGTATTTT. The encoded protein is CASSYSSRAGHTQYF.

This chain uses TRBV6-1 with TRBJ2-7, with a tentative D call TRBD2 (5 bases). Germline CDR1 is MNHNS and CDR2 is SASEGT. This CDR3 has 13 residues. With 3 bases removed from V and 0 bases from J, the gap between germline ends came to 6 bases. The CDR3 DNA reads TGTGCCAGCAGTGAGACTAACTCCTACGAGCAGTACTTC. Its translation: CASSETNSYEQYF.

The V gene is TRBV6-6, the J gene TRBJ2-7, with D possibly matching TRBD2 (6 bases). This CDR3 comprises 13 residues. CDR1 and CDR2 (germline): MNHNY, SVGAGI (reference sequence). Between the trimmed V and J ends, which lost 4 bases and 4 bases, there was a span of 11 bases. The CDR3 DNA sequence: TGTGCCAGCAGTTTTGCGGGACCTTACGAGCAGTACTTC. Its protein is CASSFAGPYEQYF.

The V and J genes are TRBV28 and TRBJ2-7, with 10 bases fitting TRBD1. Germline assignment: CDR1 MDHEN and CDR2 SYDVKM. The CDR3 runs 15 residues. Losses at the gene ends were 2 bases for V and 5 bases for J; bases not matched to a gene: 6. CDR3 nucleotide sequence: TGTGCCAGCAGTTTAATCTTGGGACAGGGGCACGAGCAGTACTTC. As protein: CASSLILGQGHEQYF.

The genes are TRBV29-1 and TRBJ2-1, with D unclear. V lost 1 base and J 8 bases, leaving 21 bases between the germline ends. Germline CDR1 reads SQVTM; CDR2 reads ANQGSEA. The CDR3 contains 16 residues. The CDR3 reads CSVEGLDGLGSDEQFF. In nucleotides, the CDR3 is TGCAGCGTTGAAGGATTGGACGGTTTGGGATCCGATGAGCAGTTCTTC.

The chain is built from TRBV5-1 and TRBJ2-7; no firm D call. The CDR3 runs 15 residues. From germline, CDR1 is SGHRS and CDR2 YFSETQ. Deletions cut 7 bases from V and 0 bases from J, with 17 bases between. The CDR3: CASPRPKDNSYEQYF. CDR3 coding DNA: TGCGCCAGCCCACGACCAAAGGATAACTCCTACGAGCAGTACTTC. Supplemented by reference TRBV5-1 and TRBJ2-7, the full variable domain reads KAGVTQTPRYLIKTRGQQVTLSCSPISGHRSVSWYQQTPGQGLQFLFEYFSETQRNKGNFPGRFSGRQFSNSRSEMNVSTLELGDSALYLCASPRPKDNSYEQYFGPGTRLTVT.

The CDR3 DNA follows: TGCGCCAGCAGCCAAGTCGAGGGGAGCGGCGGCTACACCTTC. Its protein product is CASSQVEGSGGYTF. The V and J genes are TRBV4-3 and TRBJ1-2; tentative D call: TRBD1 (5 bases). Trimming shortened V by 1 base and J by 8 bases, and 14 bases separated the two germline ends. This CDR3 comprises 14 residues. Per germline, CDR1 LGHNA and CDR2 YSLEER.

V gene TRBV15 combines with J gene TRBJ2-1, with 7 bases lining up with TRBD1. Trimming took 2 bases from V and 4 from J; bases not matched to a gene: 2. CDR3 length: 14 amino acids. From germline, CDR1 is LNHNV and CDR2 YYDKDF (reference sequence). CDR3 coding DNA: TGTGCCACCAGCAGACGGGACAGTTACAATGAGCAGTTCTTC. Translated, it gives CATSRRDSYNEQFF.

The chain carries TRBV4-1 and TRBJ1-5; D remains ambiguous. This CDR3 region has 15 residues. From germline, CDR1 is MGHRA and CDR2 YSYEKL. V shed 4 bases and J shed 3 bases, with 13 bases lying between them. The CDR3 DNA is TGCGCCAGCAGCCTAGAGAAGGGATTCAATCAGCCCCAGCATTTT. Its protein product is CASSLEKGFNQPQHF.

The rearrangement joins TRBV15 to TRBJ2-3; D assignment may be TRBD1 or TRBD2 (5 bases each). This CDR3 comprises 16 residues. Germline lookup yields CDR1 LNHNV and CDR2 YYDKDF (reference sequence). V dropped 3 bases and J dropped 3 bases, with 16 bases sitting between them. The CDR3, as DNA: TGTGCCACCAGCAGTCGACCGGGACGGATAACAGATACGCAGTATTTT. This translates into CATSSRPGRITDTQYF.

The chain carries TRBV27 and TRBJ2-2, with 8 bases fitting TRBD2. The germline gives CDR1 MNHEY, CDR2 SMNVEV (reference sequence). The CDR3 extends over 17 amino acids. V was pared by 6 bases and J by 2 bases, with 11 bases of the junction left unmatched. For the CDR3, the DNA is TGTGCCAGCAGACCCGAGGGAAGCGGGAGTAACACCGGGGAGCTGTTTTTT. Translation gives CASRPEGSGSNTGELFF.

The chain uses TRBV19 and TRBJ2-1, with 13 bases aligning to TRBD2. The CDR3 covers 16 residues. With V trimmed by 3 bases and J by 4 bases, 3 bases remained unmatched. Germline V CDR1 and CDR2: LNHDA, SQIVND (reference sequence). This chain's CDR3 is CASSIMGLAGYNEQFF. For the CDR3, the DNA is TGTGCCAGTAGTATTATGGGACTAGCGGGATACAATGAGCAGTTCTTC.

The chain is built from TRBV20-1 and TRBJ2-3; the D gene is possibly TRBD2 (6 bases). V shed 0 bases and J shed 9 bases, with 7 bases lying between them. Germline V CDR1 and CDR2: DFQATT, SNEGSKA (reference sequence). CDR3 length equals 11 residues. CDR3 sequence reads: CSARDGGTQYF. The DNA of the CDR3 is TGCAGTGCTAGAGATGGGGGGACGCAGTATTTT.

J is TRBJ1-2 and V is TRBV7-2, with TRBD1 identical over 10 bases. The germline gives CDR1 SGHTA, CDR2 FQGNSA. The CDR3 is 17 amino acids. V trimming: 2 bases; J trimming: 6 bases; junction bases outside the gene matches: 12. CDR3 in amino acids: CASSLSLRQGASHGYTF. The CDR3 DNA follows: TGTGCCAGCAGCTTATCGCTTCGACAGGGGGCCTCCCATGGCTACACCTTC.

About this clone itself: The sample contains more than one DNA sequence encoding this CDR3. The V and J genes are TRBV5-8 and TRBJ2-7; 7 bases line up with TRBD1. The CDR3 extends over 14 amino acids. V trimming: 0 bases; J trimming: 1 base; junction bases outside the gene matches: 1. Germline V gene sequence: CDR1 SGHTS, CDR2 YDEGEE. CDR3 coding DNA: TGTGCCAGCAGCTTGGGGGACAGTTCCTACGAGCAGTACTTC. Its protein product is CASSLGDSSYEQYF.

This sequence joins TRBV6-1 and TRBJ2-7; tentative D call: TRBD2 (6 bases). Trimming removed 2 bases at V and 4 bases at J, with 12 bases between. The CDR3 consists of 14 residues. Germline V lookup: CDR1 MNHNS, CDR2 SASEGT. CDR3 coding DNA: TGTGCCAGCAGTGAAAGGGCGGGGATATACGAGCAGTACTTC. Its protein is CASSERAGIYEQYF.